The next 18 T cell receptor beta chains were all read from a single sample in a study of T cell clonotyping in hematopoietic cell transplantation. TCRdb keeps only in-frame clones here, not all; method: immunoSEQ multiplex PCR. The table records over 15,000 clones, roughly 85% of them present only once. The sequenced sample was peripheral blood mononuclear cells. The receptors derive from a woman aged 40 to 50 in good health. Some clones in this sample may be carry-over from other donors' samples.

The chain combines TRBV20-1 with TRBJ2-5; D gene ambiguous. Trimming took 3 bases from V and 4 from J, leaving 6 bases between them. CDR1 and CDR2 from the germline V gene are DFQATT and SNEGSKA (reference sequence). There are 11 residues in the CDR3. The CDR3: CSASLVETQYF. Written as DNA, the CDR3 is TGCAGTGCTAGTCTTGTAGAGACCCAGTACTTC.

V is TRBV5-4 and J is TRBJ2-7, with TRBD1 matching 7 bases. Trimming took 0 bases from V and 0 from J; bases not matched to a gene: 3. The CDR3 is 15 residues long. Germline CDR1 SGHNT, CDR2 YYREEE (reference sequence). As DNA, the CDR3 is TGTGCCAGCAGCTTGGGACAGGGTAGCTCCTACGAGCAGTACTTC. The encoded protein is CASSLGQGSSYEQYF.

The chain joins TRBV9 to TRBJ2-7; D ambiguous. This CDR3 has 14 residues. Germline lookup yields CDR1 SGDLS and CDR2 YYNGEE. The V and J ends lost 3 bases and 7 bases respectively, with 17 bases between them. CDR3 sequence reads: CASSADPGPTEQYF. CDR3 DNA: TGTGCCAGCAGCGCTGACCCCGGACCTACGGAGCAGTACTTC.

This chain connects TRBV19 to TRBJ1-5; 7 nucleotides align to TRBD1. This CDR3 contains 12 residues. V shed 6 bases and J 9 bases; nucleotides not matched to a gene: 5. Looked up from germline, CDR1 is LNHDA and CDR2 is SQIVND (reference sequence). The CDR3 bases are TGTGCCAGTAGCGACAGGGAGCTGCCCCAGCATTTT. Translation gives CASSDRELPQHF. Full variable domain (rest looked up from reference TRBV19 and TRBJ1-5): DGGITQSPKYLFRKEGQNVTLSCEQNLNHDAMYWYRQDPGQGLRLIYYSQIVNDFQKGDIAEGYSVSREKKESFPLTVTSAQKNPTAFYLCASSDRELPQHFGDGTRLSIL.

The genes are TRBV29-1 and TRBJ2-2; 11 bases align to TRBD1. CDR3 length: 13 residues. J gave up 4 bases and V 7 bases, and 2 bases lay outside the gene matches. Germline CDR1 is SQVTM and CDR2 is ANQGSEA. CDR3 bases: TGCAGCGCCGGGACAGGGGGCACCGGGGAGCTGTTTTTT. Its translation: CSAGTGGTGELFF.

V is TRBV2 and J is TRBJ1-2; no clear D gene. The germline CDR1 and CDR2 sequences are SNHLY and FYNNEI. The length of the CDR3 is 13 residues. The ends were cut back, 6 bases at V and 2 bases at J, with 10 bases in the middle. DNA for the CDR3: TGTGCCAGCAGGGCAGAGGGCAACTATGGCTACACCTTC. Protein sequence: CASRAEGNYGYTF.

The J gene is TRBJ2-7, the V gene TRBV4-2; D not certain. This CDR3 region has 14 residues. Trimming pared 0 bases from V and 6 bases from J, leaving 12 bases between. Germline lookup yields CDR1 LGHNA and CDR2 YNFKEQ. In DNA, the CDR3 is TGTGCCAGCAGCCAAGATAGGTTTAACGGCGAGCAGTACTTC. Translation gives CASSQDRFNGEQYF.

The count of this clone is one. This chain joins TRBV7-3 and TRBJ2-3, with D perhaps TRBD1 or TRBD2 (6 bases each). V lost 3 bases, J lost 0 bases, and 13 bases lay in between. The CDR3 runs 16 residues. Germline CDR1 is SGHTA and CDR2 is FQGTGA. The CDR3 DNA reads as TGTGCCAGCAGCTTGAAAAGGGGGGCTAGCACAGATACGCAGTATTTT. Translation gives CASSLKRGASTDTQYF.

This clone was detected once. The chain employs TRBV29-1 and TRBJ2-5, with D possibly matching TRBD1 (7 bases). The J call is in doubt because the DNA end fits TRBJ2-7 better. CDR1 SQVTM and CDR2 ANQGSEA come from the germline V gene. There are 14 residues in the CDR3. CDR3 DNA: TGCAGCGTTGCGCGGTGGCAGGGGGGCGACGAGCAGTACTTC. It specifies CSVARWQGGDEQYF.

The V gene is TRBV5-5, the J gene TRBJ1-1; TRBD1 matches at 7 bases. Germline V CDR1 and CDR2: SGHKS, YYEKEE (reference sequence). The length of the CDR3 is 16 residues. V lost 4 bases to trimming and J lost 5 bases; unmatched junction nucleotides: 14. CDR3 sequence: CASSMDRRLGVTEAFF. CDR3 bases: TGTGCCAGCAGCATGGACAGGCGCCTAGGGGTAACTGAAGCTTTCTTT.

The rearrangement links TRBV7-3 to TRBJ2-5; D uncertain. The V gene's germline CDR1 is SGHTA and CDR2 FQGTGA. Trimming stripped 3 bases from V and 2 bases from J, with 16 bases between. This CDR3 region has 16 residues. Here the CDR3 reads CASSFTRPGDQETQYF. CDR3 coding DNA: TGTGCCAGCAGCTTTACACGCCCCGGAGATCAAGAGACCCAGTACTTC.

The chain uses TRBV30 and TRBJ2-3; D not resolved. The germline CDR1 and CDR2 sequences are GTSNPN and SVGIG (reference sequence). V dropped 3 bases and J dropped 2 bases, with 6 bases sitting between them. This CDR3 contains 12 residues. The CDR3 protein is CAWSRSTDTQYF. Here the CDR3 DNA reads TGTGCCTGGAGCAGGTCCACAGATACGCAGTATTTT.

This clone was detected once. The V and J genes are TRBV11-3 and TRBJ2-7, with D uncertain. Trimming took off 2 bases at V and 3 bases at J, with 2 bases between the two ends. The germline CDR1 and CDR2 sequences are SGHNT and YENEEA. The CDR3 is 11 residues long. Written as DNA, the CDR3 is TGTGCCAGCAGCTTATTCTACGAGCAGTACTTC. Encoded protein: CASSLFYEQYF.

In its sample, this clone was seen once. This chain uses TRBV4-2 with TRBJ1-2, with D perhaps matching TRBD1 (5 bases). The CDR3 runs 15 residues. CDR1 and CDR2 (germline): LGHNA, YNFKEQ. Trimming left V 1 base short and J 5 bases short, with 14 bases between. This CDR3 is CASSQVAERTYGYTF. In DNA form, the CDR3 reads TGTGCCAGCAGCCAAGTGGCCGAGAGGACATATGGCTACACCTTC.

This clone was seen only once. This chain links TRBV4-3 with TRBJ2-3, with D possibly TRBD1 on 5 matching bases. The CDR3 is 14 residues long. Germline values: CDR1 LGHNA, CDR2 YSLEER. The V gene lost 4 bases and the J gene lost 6 bases, with 14 bases spanning the gap. The CDR3 nucleotides read TGCGCCAGCAGCCTAGGCAGACAGCCGGATACGCAGTATTTT. It yields the protein CASSLGRQPDTQYF.

V is TRBV7-9 and J is TRBJ2-7; D is uncertain. Germline loops: CDR1 SEHNR, CDR2 FQNEAQ (reference sequence). The V and J ends lost 3 bases and 4 bases respectively, with 4 bases between them. This CDR3 is built from 11 residues. The CDR3 nucleotides are TGTGCCAGCAGCTTGGAATACGAGCAGTACTTC. It translates to CASSLEYEQYF.

The CDR3 here is CATKRDTSGTGELFF. As DNA, the CDR3 is TGCGCCACCAAACGGGACACGAGTGGGACCGGGGAGCTGTTTTTT. V and J are TRBV5-1 and TRBJ2-2, with D possibly TRBD1 on 6 matching bases. The CDR3 contains 15 residues. Trimming pared 9 bases from V and 5 bases from J, leaving 20 bases between. From germline, CDR1 is SGHRS and CDR2 YFSETQ.

The rearrangement links TRBV25-1 to TRBJ2-1; D is ambiguous. CDR1 and CDR2 from the germline V gene are MGHDK and SYGVNS. Trimming took 2 bases from V and 0 from J, leaving 8 bases between them. This CDR3 is 15 amino acids long. CDR3 sequence reads: CASSEVTASYNEQFF. DNA for the CDR3: TGTGCCAGCAGTGAAGTAACGGCCTCCTACAATGAGCAGTTCTTC.